One T cell receptor beta chain is described in this entry. Its antigen remains unidentified. Recipient blood drawn about 28 days pretransplant and days 30, 100, 180 after. This sample stems from a study of T cell clonotyping in hematopoietic cell transplantation. Study outcomes and limitations: After transplant, recipient diversity fell while pathologically expanded clonotypes grew through day 180. CD4 and CD8 repertoire contributions could not be separated without sorting.

Some clones are missing from TCRdb's copy, which holds only in-frame ones; the method was immunoSEQ multiplex PCR. Of thousands of clones listed, approximately 77% are singletons. The source material was PBMCs, sampled 100 days after allogeneic stem cell transplant. This clonotype originated in a female patient aged 50-65 years who had an allogeneic stem cell transplant, so the T cells may come from the graft donor. Some clones in this sample may be carry-over from other donors' samples.

The CDR3 DNA reads TGTGCCAGCAGTTTATACCCCGGGACAGGGTTTGGCTACACCTTC. Its translation is CASSLYPGTGFGYTF. V gene TRBV27 combines with J gene TRBJ1-2, with 9 bases matching TRBD1. The CDR3 consists of 15 residues. V shed 1 base and J 7 bases; nucleotides not matched to a gene: 7. The V gene's germline CDR1 is MNHEY and CDR2 SMNVEV (reference sequence).